The T cell receptor (beta chain) described here comes from a study of a mutant IDH1 vaccine in newly diagnosed glioma. For the study at large: Vaccination of patients was performed eight times, in weeks 1, 3, 5, 7, 11, 15, 19 and 23. Treated individuals were around 60% male and 37.5% female, averaging roughly 43 years of age.

With 4 bases removed from V and 1 base from J, the gap between germline ends came to 17 bases. CDR1 is LNHDA, CDR2 SQIVND, per germline (reference sequence). This CDR3 is 17 amino acids long. Indicated time point: week 23, last vaccination. Mutant IDH1 20-mer peptide, at 300 ug, made up each vaccine dose, with topical imiquimod. New WHO grade 3 or 4 astrocytomas that were IDH1-mutant and ATRX-lost had been found in donors. The assay was immunoSEQ multiplex PCR, and TCRdb's table has in-frame clones only and misses some. The data hold 29,000 or so clones, with about 85% observed a single time. To note about this clone: Its antigen is currently unknown.

Specimen: PBMCs, collected from a glioma patient whose treatment included an IDH1 peptide vaccine. V is TRBV19 and J is TRBJ2-4; D ambiguous. The TCR comes from a woman aged 18-29 years with glioma. The CDR3 here is CASSKNPGIAAKNIQYF. Written as DNA, the CDR3 is TGTGCCAGTAGTAAAAATCCTGGGATCGCGGCCAAAAACATTCAGTACTTC.